The entry that follows covers one T cell receptor beta chain sequence. The assay was immunoSEQ multiplex PCR, and TCRdb's table has in-frame clones only and misses some. The table includes some 400,000 clones, 89% detected once. The source of the sample is a study of blood T cell repertoires in COVID-19. Overall study context: The cDNA or gDNA used as material had been derived from T cells, B-cell-depleted T cells, or PBMCs.

The V gene lost 5 bases and the J gene lost 4 bases, with 8 bases spanning the gap. Germline lookup yields CDR1 MNHEY and CDR2 SVGAGI. The CDR3 is 12 residues long. Recruits, aged roughly 18 to 89 years, lived in 24 US areas. The sample consisted of PBMCs or T cells enriched from blood (not recorded which). This TCR came from a woman aged 30 to 39 who had recovered from COVID-19. The rearrangement uses TRBV6-5 and TRBJ1-2, with D possibly being TRBD1 (5 bases). CDR3 coding DNA: TGTGCCAGCAGTCGGGACTCCTATGGCTACACCTTC. This sequence encodes CASSRDSYGYTF.